One sample yielded the 4 T cell receptor beta chains listed below, sequenced in a study of cytomegalovirus exposure and HLA in healthy donors. 60 Vbeta and 13 Jbeta primers were used in PCR. Here immunoSEQ multiplex PCR was the method, and the copy in TCRdb shows in-frame clones only, minus some. The sample has over 150,000 clones; approximately 85% are singletons. Specimen: PBMCs. All receptors derive from a girl aged 10-17 years in good health and CMV-seropositive.

This chain connects TRBV18 to TRBJ1-6; D possibly corresponds to TRBD1 (6 bases). Per germline, CDR1 KGHSH and CDR2 LQKENI. V lost 6 bases, J lost 7 bases, and 13 bases lay in between. The CDR3 loop spans 14 amino acids. Here the CDR3 reads CASSPGGNNSPLHF. The DNA of the CDR3 is TGTGCCAGCTCCCCGGGGGGCAACAATTCACCCCTCCACTTT.

The chain combines TRBV2 with TRBJ2-7, with a weak D call TRBD1 (8 bases). V gave up 6 bases and J gave up 2 bases, with 17 bases separating them. Per the germline V gene, CDR1 is SNHLY and CDR2 is FYNNEI. The CDR3 is made up of 15 amino acids. CDR3 sequence: CASSLQGEGPYEQYF. The CDR3 DNA follows: TGTGCCAGCAGCCTACAGGGGGAGGGCCCCTACGAGCAGTACTTC.

This chain connects TRBV6-4 to TRBJ2-1, with TRBD2 matching 9 bases. Germline values: CDR1 MRHNA, CDR2 SNTAGT. This CDR3 contains 15 residues. V shed 5 bases, J shed 5 bases, and the junction held 7 bases outside the gene matches. As DNA, the CDR3 is TGTGCCAGCAGTACTTCTGCGGGGGGGAACAATGAGCAGTTCTTC. This codes for CASSTSAGGNNEQFF.

The count of this clone is one. This chain links TRBV2 with TRBJ1-1; 7 bases are shared with TRBD1. After removal of 9 bases from V and 2 bases from J, the junction contained 3 bases not matched to a gene. The CDR3 runs to 12 residues. Per the germline V gene, CDR1 is SNHLY and CDR2 is FYNNEI. The CDR3: CASRQGNTEAFF. DNA of the CDR3: TGTGCCAGTCGACAGGGTAACACTGAAGCTTTCTTT.